These 6 T cell receptor beta chains were sequenced from one sample in a study of cytomegalovirus exposure and HLA in healthy donors. Primers for the PCR totalled 60 Vbeta and 13 Jbeta. Produced via immunoSEQ multiplex PCR; TCRdb's table is partial and in-frame only. The sample records around 140,000 clones, roughly 8.8% being singletons. The sample was PBMCs. All receptors come from a woman aged 35 to 49 in good health and CMV-seropositive.

A few counts support this clone. This chain connects TRBV6-4 to TRBJ2-1, with TRBD1 identical over 9 bases. V was clipped by 5 bases and J by 9 bases; unmatched bases: 5. This CDR3 spans 13 amino acids. Germline CDR1 reads MRHNA; CDR2 reads SNTAGT. CDR3 bases: TGTGCCAGCAGTACAGGGGGCCCAGCTGAGCAGTTCTTC. Its protein product is CASSTGGPAEQFF.

The chain joins TRBV19 to TRBJ2-3; a weak D match, TRBD1 (5 bases). CDR1 is LNHDA and CDR2 is SQIVND in the germline V gene (reference sequence). The CDR3 length is 15 residues. The ends were cut back, 3 bases at V and 1 base at J, with 11 bases in the middle. In DNA, the CDR3 is TGTGCCAGTAGTATGTTGGACATTCGCACAGATACGCAGTATTTT. The encoded protein is CASSMLDIRTDTQYF.

The chain combines TRBV5-1 with TRBJ2-7, with 7 bases identical to TRBD1. Germline loops: CDR1 SGHRS, CDR2 YFSETQ. The CDR3 spans 13 residues. Trimming took 5 bases from V and 5 from J; bases not matched to a gene: 7. For the CDR3, the DNA is TGCGCCAGCAGGACAGGGAGTGCCCACGAGCAGTACTTC. The encoded protein is CASRTGSAHEQYF.

This clone has a handful of counts. The J gene is TRBJ2-5, the V gene TRBV9; 8 bases agree with TRBD1. CDR1 is SGDLS and CDR2 is YYNGEE in the germline V gene. The V and J ends lost 0 bases and 4 bases, in that order; junction bases with no gene match: 2. This CDR3 has 14 amino acids. The CDR3 DNA is TGTGCCAGCAGCGTAGGGACAGGGCGAGAGACCCAGTACTTC. Encoded protein: CASSVGTGRETQYF.

The chain couples TRBV9 to TRBJ1-5, with TRBD1 matching over 7 bases. V lost 2 bases, J lost 6 bases, and 5 bases stayed unmatched. The germline CDR1 and CDR2 sequences are SGDLS and YYNGEE. This CDR3 has 14 residues. For the CDR3, the DNA is TGTGCCAGCAGCGTTTCAGGGGGAACTCAGCCCCAGCATTTT. The encoded protein is CASSVSGGTQPQHF.

This clone was counted only a few times. The J gene is TRBJ1-1, the V gene TRBV27; TRBD1 agrees at 8 bases. V was pared by 4 bases and J by 6 bases, with 19 bases of the junction left unmatched. The germline gives CDR1 MNHEY, CDR2 SMNVEV (reference sequence). The CDR3 covers 18 residues. CDR3 nucleotide sequence: TGTGCCAGCAGTTCCCTAGCTGGACTAGGACAGGGACGGGCTGAAGCTTTCTTT. Amino acid sequence: CASSSLAGLGQGRAEAFF.